The 12 T cell receptor beta chains reported below all come from one sample, sequenced in a study of control samples from healthy donors and cancer patients. Method: immunoSEQ multiplex PCR; TCRdb's copy keeps in-frame clones and lacks some. The repertoire has some 56,000 clones, roughly 96% of them found once; the top ten carry approximately 2.4%. The specimen sequenced was blood. Source of these receptors: a man aged 30 to 39 in good health.

The chain employs TRBV6-5 and TRBJ2-1; 13 bases map to TRBD2. Trimming at V came to 2 bases and at J to 4 bases, leaving 2 bases not matched to a gene. This CDR3 has 16 amino acids. Germline CDR1 reads MNHEY; CDR2 reads SVGAGI. CDR3 nucleotides: TGTGCCAGCAGTTACCCGGGACTAGCGGGATACAATGAGCAGTTCTTC. This gives the protein CASSYPGLAGYNEQFF.

This chain links TRBV18 with TRBJ2-7; D may correspond to TRBD1 or TRBD2 (5 bases each). This CDR3 is 18 amino acids long. The germline V gene encodes CDR1 KGHSH and CDR2 LQKENI. Trimming took off 0 bases at V and 2 bases at J, with 20 bases between the two ends. The CDR3 DNA sequence: TGTGCCAGCTCACCACCTTTGTTTGGGACCCTACTTACCTACGAGCAGTACTTC. Protein: CASSPPLFGTLLTYEQYF.

The V and J genes are TRBV6-5 and TRBJ1-1; the D is unclear. The CDR3 is made up of 12 amino acids. The germline V gene has CDR1 MNHEY and CDR2 SVGAGI. The germline V and J ends were trimmed by 6 bases and 5 bases, with 10 bases remaining between them. CDR3 nucleotides: TGTGCCAGCAGCGCGTCTTGGACTGAAGCTTTCTTT. Protein product: CASSASWTEAFF.

CDR3 in DNA: TGTGCCAGCAGCTTGGTTGGGGGGGAGACCCAGTACTTC. It encodes CASSLVGGETQYF. The V and J genes are TRBV5-4 and TRBJ2-5, with D perhaps TRBD2 (6 bases). Germline lookup yields CDR1 SGHNT and CDR2 YYREEE (reference sequence). Between the trimmed V and J ends, which lost 0 bases and 5 bases, there was a span of 8 bases. There are 13 residues in the CDR3. Variable domain in full (rest from reference TRBV5-4 and TRBJ2-5): ETGVTQSPTHLIKTRGQQVTLRCSSQSGHNTVSWYQQALGQGPQFIFQYYREEENGRGNFPPRFSGLQFPNYSSELNVNALELDDSALYLCASSLVGGETQYFGPGTRLLVL.

This chain connects TRBV5-1 to TRBJ1-1; no clear D gene. V shed 2 bases and J shed 4 bases, with 3 bases lying between them. This CDR3 is 11 amino acids long. Germline values: CDR1 SGHRS, CDR2 YFSETQ. CDR3 coding DNA: TGCGCCAGCAGCTTTGGCACTGAAGCTTTCTTT. This gives the protein CASSFGTEAFF.

This chain connects TRBV12-3 or TRBV12-4 to TRBJ2-1, with D maybe TRBD1 (5 bases). The CDR3 has 12 residues. V was pared by 5 bases and J by 5 bases, with 7 bases between. The CDR3 loop is CASSGAHNEQFF. Here the CDR3 DNA reads TGTGCCAGCAGTGGGGCGCACAATGAGCAGTTCTTC.

This sequence joins TRBV9 and TRBJ2-1, with 12 bases identical to TRBD2. The CDR3 consists of 16 residues. The trim removed 0 bases at V and 6 bases at J, leaving 4 bases unmatched. Germline lookup yields CDR1 SGDLS and CDR2 YYNGEE. The CDR3 nucleotides are TGTGCCAGCAGCGTAGATTCTAGCGGGAGGGCCAATGAGCAGTTCTTC. As protein: CASSVDSSGRANEQFF.

The rearrangement links TRBV30 to TRBJ2-6, with D possibly being TRBD2 (5 bases). Germline V gives CDR1 GTSNPN, CDR2 SVGIG (reference sequence). V was cut by 0 bases and J by 0 bases, with 15 bases left in between. The CDR3 loop spans 18 amino acids. The chain's CDR3 is CAWSVIALFRSGANVLTF. The CDR3 region has the DNA TGTGCCTGGAGTGTGATAGCGCTTTTCCGCTCTGGGGCCAACGTCCTGACTTTC.

This clone was recorded only once. The chain uses TRBV11-2 and TRBJ2-1; possibly TRBD2 for D (6 bases). There are 15 residues in the CDR3. CDR1 and CDR2 (germline): SGHAT, FQNNGV. V was clipped by 2 bases and J by 4 bases, with 12 bases between them. The CDR3 loop is CASSLNGGSYNEQFF. The CDR3 DNA sequence: TGTGCCAGCAGCTTAAATGGGGGGAGTTACAATGAGCAGTTCTTC.

V is TRBV27 and J is TRBJ2-7, with 7 bases lining up with TRBD2. The germline gives CDR1 MNHEY, CDR2 SMNVEV (reference sequence). The V and J ends lost 5 bases and 0 bases, in that order; junction bases with no gene match: 13. This CDR3 is built from 17 residues. CDR3 protein: CASSPLARLAFSYEQYF. Here the CDR3 DNA reads TGTGCCAGCAGTCCCCTTGCACGACTAGCTTTCTCCTACGAGCAGTACTTC.

V gene TRBV4-3 combines with J gene TRBJ1-1; no clear D gene. V was trimmed by 0 bases and J by 1 base, leaving 12 bases between them. Germline CDR1 is LGHNA and CDR2 is YSLEER. The CDR3 has 16 amino acids. CDR3 in DNA: TGCGCCAGCAGCCAAGATACGGCATACCCGAACACTGAAGCTTTCTTT. Its translation: CASSQDTAYPNTEAFF.

For the CDR3, the DNA is TGTGCCAGCAGCCTTGCCGGGACAGGGGGCTGGAACACTGAAGCTTTCTTT. Translation: CASSLAGTGGWNTEAFF. The chain has TRBV7-2 and TRBJ1-1, with TRBD1 matching over 12 bases. The CDR3 length is 17 residues. V lost 5 bases and J lost 1; bases outside the gene matches: 8. Germline V lookup: CDR1 SGHTA, CDR2 FQGNSA.